The present T cell receptor beta chain was sequenced within a study of blood T cell repertoires in COVID-19. Study summary: COVID-19 samples collected from the United States, Italy and Spain covered acute and convalescent phases.

The germline V gene has CDR1 SQVTM and CDR2 ANQGSEA. CDR3 length: 11 residues. Trimming took 5 bases from V and 6 from J, leaving 10 bases between them. Authors' processing steps: Reference gene primer amplification yielded estimated nucleated cell counts. The assay was immunoSEQ multiplex PCR, and TCRdb's table has in-frame clones only and misses some. The V and J calls and clone size were taken over from that table, and D and trimming were inferred from the DNA. The sample has tens of thousands of clones; over 60% are singletons. The specimen sequenced was peripheral blood. This receptor was identified in a man in his thirties or forties with COVID-19, enrolled during active disease. This chain joins TRBV29-1 and TRBJ1-1, with D possibly being TRBD1 (5 bases). The CDR3 region has the DNA TGCAGCGTTCACAGGTACCCTGAAGCTTTCTTT. As protein: CSVHRYPEAFF.